Listed here are 8 T cell receptor beta chains from one sample, sequenced in a study of blood T cell repertoires in COVID-19. The method was immunoSEQ multiplex PCR; TCRdb's version includes in-frame clones alone and lacks a portion of them. Here the sample spans 300,000 to 400,000 clones, 85% to 90% being singletons. Sequencing input: peripheral blood. Receptors were obtained from a human donor in a cohort sampled during active COVID-19.

The V gene is TRBV28, the J gene TRBJ2-1, with a weak D call TRBD2 (5 bases). This CDR3 is 15 amino acids long. Germline-derived CDR1 and CDR2 are MDHEN and SYDVKM. Trimming left V 5 bases short and J 4 bases short, with 15 bases between. Here the CDR3 reads CASSPRIAPYNEQFF. The CDR3 region has the DNA TGTGCCAGCAGTCCGCGGATAGCGCCGTACAATGAGCAGTTCTTC.

V and J are TRBV4-1 and TRBJ2-3; a possible D gene is TRBD2 (6 bases). This CDR3 is built from 18 residues. V was pared by 1 base and J by 0 bases, with 17 bases between. Germline V CDR1 and CDR2: MGHRA, YSYEKL. CDR3 loop: CASSQGWGGITSTDTQYF. As DNA, the CDR3 is TGCGCCAGCAGCCAAGGTTGGGGCGGGATCACTAGCACAGATACGCAGTATTTT.

This clone was seen just once. The rearrangement uses TRBV7-2 and TRBJ1-3, with 7 bases identical to TRBD1. Germline-derived CDR1 and CDR2 are SGHTA and FQGNSA. This CDR3 is built from 14 residues. V lost 6 bases, J lost 2 bases, and 4 bases stayed unmatched. The CDR3 DNA reads as TGTGCCAGCAGTCCTACAGGGGCTGGAAACACCATATATTTT. Its protein product is CASSPTGAGNTIYF.

The chain couples TRBV5-1 to TRBJ2-5, with D perhaps TRBD1 (5 bases). This CDR3 is built from 15 residues. V gave up 1 base and J gave up 1 base, with 11 bases separating them. In germline, CDR1 is SGHRS, CDR2 YFSETQ. DNA for the CDR3: TGCGCCAGCAGCTTGATAGGGGCGGTCCAAGAGACCCAGTACTTC. Translating gives CASSLIGAVQETQYF.

The CDR3 bases are TGTGCCAGCAGCTCTGACAGGGGGTGGGCGAACACCGGGGAGCTGTTTTTT. Translating gives CASSSDRGWANTGELFF. V gene TRBV5-4 combines with J gene TRBJ2-2, with 9 bases fitting TRBD1. Trimming took 3 bases from V and 0 from J; bases not matched to a gene: 6. The CDR3 has 17 residues. Germline-derived CDR1 and CDR2 are SGHNT and YYREEE (reference sequence).

The chain employs TRBV19 and TRBJ2-3, with D hard to call. The CDR3 runs 14 residues. The V end was cut by 5 bases, the J end by 0 bases, with 9 bases between. Germline V gives CDR1 LNHDA, CDR2 SQIVND (reference sequence). The CDR3 protein is CASSRSPSTDTQYF. CDR3 nucleotide sequence: TGTGCCAGTAGTCGGTCCCCTAGCACAGATACGCAGTATTTT.

The chain combines TRBV11-1 with TRBJ2-5; 7 nucleotides agree with TRBD2. V trimming: 3 bases; J trimming: 4 bases; junction bases outside the gene matches: 2. Germline assignment: CDR1 SGHAT and CDR2 FQDESV (reference sequence). There are 13 residues in the CDR3. In nucleotides, the CDR3 is TGTGCCAGCAGCTTTTCGGGAGGAGAGACCCAGTACTTC. Translation: CASSFSGGETQYF.

The rearrangement joins TRBV10-3 to TRBJ2-7; 12 nucleotides line up with TRBD2. From germline, CDR1 is ENHRY and CDR2 SYGVKD. V dropped 0 bases and J dropped 8; count of bases not matched to a gene: 5. This CDR3 comprises 15 residues. CDR3 nucleotides: TGTGCCATCAGTGAGTCGGCTAGCGGGGGGGACAAGCAGTACTTC. Translation gives CAISESASGGDKQYF.